The 27 T cell receptor beta chains reported below all come from one sample, sequenced in a study of follicular helper T cells after annual influenza vaccination. Described time point: 2014-2015 season, pre-vaccination. This table comes from immunoSEQ multiplex PCR, and its TCRdb copy is limited to in-frame clones, with some not included. The table lists about 27,000 clones, 80% to 90% of them singletons. The input for sequencing was CXCR5+ CD38- circulating T follicular helper cells from blood, taken on the day of influenza vaccination. Subset in this sample: circulating Tfh, non-naive CD4+CXCR5+PD-1+ (ICOS+CD38+ or ICOS-CD38-). Source of these receptors: an adult who received the influenza vaccine.

The genes are TRBV5-1 and TRBJ1-6; a possible D gene is TRBD1 (5 bases). Germline lookup yields CDR1 SGHRS and CDR2 YFSETQ. This CDR3 contains 16 residues. Between the trimmed V and J ends, which lost 2 bases and 8 bases, there was a span of 17 bases. The CDR3 loop is CASSFGAGQEHSPLHF. CDR3 bases: TGCGCCAGCAGCTTTGGGGCAGGACAAGAGCATTCACCCCTCCACTTT.

This chain uses TRBV13 with TRBJ2-7; 8 bases fit TRBD1. Germline-derived CDR1 and CDR2 are PRHDT and FYEKMQ (reference sequence). Trimming cost V 7 bases and J 0 bases; bases outside gene matches: 8. The CDR3 is 15 residues long. The CDR3: CASTRGDRSSYEQYF. The CDR3 DNA follows: TGTGCCAGCACCCGCGGGGACAGGAGCTCCTACGAGCAGTACTTC.

The chain combines TRBV5-1 with TRBJ2-5, with D uncertain. Germline CDR1 is SGHRS and CDR2 is YFSETQ. Trimming pared 0 bases from V and 4 bases from J, leaving 10 bases between. The CDR3 consists of 14 residues. CDR3 in amino acids: CASSLDSQLETQYF. CDR3 DNA sequence: TGCGCCAGCAGCTTGGATAGCCAGCTAGAGACCCAGTACTTC.

The count of this clone is one. The chain links TRBV23-1 to TRBJ1-1; 11 bases line up with TRBD1. TRBV23-1 is reported as an ORF; its role is uncertain. The CDR3 spans 15 residues. V lost 8 bases to trimming and J lost 0 bases; unmatched junction nucleotides: 5. In nucleotides, the CDR3 is TGCGCCAGCCCGGGACAGGGGGGGCTGAACACTGAAGCTTTCTTT. Its translation: CASPGQGGLNTEAFF.

V gene TRBV5-6 combines with J gene TRBJ2-5; D may be TRBD2 (6 bases). This CDR3 region has 13 residues. The germline gives CDR1 SGHDT, CDR2 YYEEEE. V was trimmed by 4 bases and J by 5 bases, leaving 12 bases between them. The CDR3 nucleotides read TGTGCCAGCAGCCGAGGACGGGGGGAGACCCAGTACTTC. Translating it yields CASSRGRGETQYF.

The chain carries TRBV19 and TRBJ2-2, with D possibly TRBD2 on 6 matching bases. Germline lookup yields CDR1 LNHDA and CDR2 SQIVND (reference sequence). Trimming removed 2 bases from V and 5 bases from J, with 12 bases in between. The CDR3 loop spans 15 amino acids. DNA of the CDR3: TGTGCCAGTAGTATAAGGCAGGGAGGAACCGGGGAGCTGTTTTTT. Translated, it gives CASSIRQGGTGELFF. Together with reference TRBV19 and TRBJ2-2, the CDR3 gives the full variable domain: DGGITQSPKYLFRKEGQNVTLSCEQNLNHDAMYWYRQDPGQGLRLIYYSQIVNDFQKGDIAEGYSVSREKKESFPLTVTSAQKNPTAFYLCASSIRQGGTGELFFGEGSRLTVL.

This rearrangement joins TRBV19 to TRBJ2-7; TRBD1 agrees at 8 bases. Trimming took 4 bases from V and 6 from J; bases not matched to a gene: 11. The CDR3 spans 15 residues. Looked up from germline, CDR1 is LNHDA and CDR2 is SQIVND (reference sequence). DNA for the CDR3: TGTGCCAGTAGTACCTATAGACAGGGGAACTCCGAGCAGTACTTC. Translating gives CASSTYRQGNSEQYF.

The V call is TRBV28, the J call TRBJ1-5, with 9 bases matching TRBD1. The CDR3 runs to 13 residues. With V trimmed by 5 bases and J by 6 bases, 2 bases remained unmatched. Germline V gene sequence: CDR1 MDHEN, CDR2 SYDVKM. The DNA for the CDR3 is TGTGCCAGCAGTGGGACAGGGAGTCAGCCCCAGCATTTT. This translates into CASSGTGSQPQHF.

This chain connects TRBV28 to TRBJ1-5, with 12 bases lining up with TRBD1. J lost 3 bases, V lost 4 bases, and 4 bases had no gene match. Germline-derived CDR1 and CDR2 are MDHEN and SYDVKM. The CDR3 spans 16 residues. The CDR3 reads CASSSGTGGLNQPQHF. In DNA, the CDR3 is TGTGCCAGCAGTTCCGGGACAGGGGGCCTCAATCAGCCCCAGCATTTT.

The chain is built from TRBV11-3 and TRBJ2-3; 7 positions match TRBD2. CDR3 length: 17 amino acids. The V and J ends lost 5 bases and 3 bases, in that order; junction bases with no gene match: 14. Germline V gives CDR1 SGHNT, CDR2 YENEEA. The CDR3 coding sequence is TGTGCCAGCAGCCCCCGAGGGAGCGGGAAGATGACAGATACGCAGTATTTT. This codes for CASSPRGSGKMTDTQYF.

The CDR3 DNA reads as TGTGCCAGTAGTATCCCCAGGCCCTCCAATCAGCCCCAGCATTTT. It specifies CASSIPRPSNQPQHF. This chain uses TRBV19 with TRBJ1-5; D not certain. V was trimmed by 3 bases and J by 3 bases, leaving 12 bases between them. CDR3 length equals 15 residues. Germline CDR1 LNHDA, CDR2 SQIVND (reference sequence).

The rearrangement uses TRBV7-3 and TRBJ2-1, with TRBD2 matching over 9 bases. Germline-derived CDR1 and CDR2 are SGHTA and FQGTGA. V lost 5 bases and J lost 10; bases outside the gene matches: 6. The CDR3 contains 13 residues. CDR3 region: CASSLLAGSEQFF. The CDR3 DNA sequence: TGTGCCAGCAGCCTTCTAGCGGGGTCAGAGCAGTTCTTC.

The rearrangement joins TRBV5-6 to TRBJ2-3, with 13 bases fitting TRBD2. Trimming cost V 3 bases and J 2 bases; bases outside gene matches: 3. This CDR3 contains 16 residues. From germline, CDR1 is SGHDT and CDR2 YYEEEE. In DNA form, the CDR3 reads TGTGCCAGCAGCTGGACTAGCGGGAGCATCACAGATACGCAGTATTTT. This encodes CASSWTSGSITDTQYF.

This clone showed up just once. The chain carries TRBV6-5 and TRBJ1-6; 7 positions match TRBD1. Germline CDR1 reads MNHEY; CDR2 reads SVGAGI. Trimming took 4 bases from V and 10 from J; bases not matched to a gene: 7. The CDR3 has 14 amino acids. In DNA form, the CDR3 reads TGTGCCAGCAGTTTTTCAGGGGGTCAATCACCCCTCCACTTT. The encoded protein is CASSFSGGQSPLHF.

This chain connects TRBV9 to TRBJ1-6; TRBD1 agrees at 8 bases. The CDR3 covers 14 residues. The junction had 7 bases not matched to a gene; V was cut back by 2 bases and J by 12 bases. Per the germline V gene, CDR1 is SGDLS and CDR2 is YYNGEE. CDR3 bases: TGTGCCAGCAGCGTCGGGACAGGTGTAGAACCCCTCCACTTT. It yields the protein CASSVGTGVEPLHF.

This clone was counted only a few times. The rearrangement links TRBV19 to TRBJ2-1; 7 bases are a match to TRBD1. Germline loops: CDR1 LNHDA, CDR2 SQIVND (reference sequence). After removal of 4 bases from V and 5 bases from J, the junction contained 2 bases not matched to a gene. This CDR3 has 13 amino acids. The CDR3 here is CASSRDRDNEQFF. CDR3 DNA sequence: TGTGCCAGTAGTAGGGACAGAGACAATGAGCAGTTCTTC.

The rearrangement links TRBV7-8 to TRBJ2-7, with D maybe TRBD1 (5 bases). The length of the CDR3 is 14 residues. V lost 1 base, J lost 4 bases, and 11 bases lay in between. From germline, CDR1 is SGHVS and CDR2 FQNEAQ. The CDR3: CASSLGTYSYEQYF. The CDR3 DNA is TGTGCCAGCAGCTTAGGGACATATTCTTACGAGCAGTACTTC.

In the case of this clone: At one end the junction does not follow the germline gene, possibly because of a read error. The chain links TRBV18 to TRBJ2-3; the D gene is possibly TRBD2 (5 bases). This CDR3 is 15 amino acids long. Germline V CDR1 and CDR2: KGHSH, LQKENI. CDR3 region: CPSSPPGGSTDTQYF. Here the CDR3 DNA reads TGTCCCAGCTCACCACCGGGCGGGAGCACAGATACGCAGTATTTT.

This clone was counted once. The rearrangement links TRBV9 to TRBJ2-3, with 8 bases aligning to TRBD1. The CDR3 covers 16 residues. CDR1 SGDLS and CDR2 YYNGEE come from the germline V gene. V lost 4 bases to trimming and J lost 2 bases; unmatched junction nucleotides: 9. Here the CDR3 DNA reads TGTGCCAGCAGCCCCCCTAGGACAGGGAACACAGATACGCAGTATTTT. Amino acid sequence: CASSPPRTGNTDTQYF.

The gene calls are TRBV5-6 and TRBJ1-1; 7 bases map to TRBD1. J lost 7 bases, V lost 4 bases, and 16 bases had no gene match. Germline CDR1 SGHDT, CDR2 YYEEEE. The CDR3 is made up of 16 amino acids. The CDR3 sequence is CASSPGVGGYWVEAFF. The DNA for the CDR3 is TGTGCCAGCAGCCCGGGGGTAGGGGGCTATTGGGTTGAAGCTTTCTTT.

CDR3 in amino acids: CASSQGGFTEAFF. The CDR3 coding sequence is TGCGCCAGCAGCCAGGGCGGCTTTACTGAAGCTTTCTTT. The rearrangement uses TRBV5-1 and TRBJ1-1, with D perhaps TRBD1 (5 bases). The length of the CDR3 is 13 residues. Germline CDR1 and CDR2: SGHRS and YFSETQ. V gave up 4 bases and J gave up 5 bases, with 12 bases separating them.

The chain has TRBV7-2 and TRBJ1-5, with 8 bases matching TRBD1. In germline, CDR1 is SGHTA, CDR2 FQGNSA. The ends lost 2 bases at V and 6 bases at J; junction bases unmatched: 9. This CDR3 is 16 amino acids long. The CDR3 protein is CASSLSSGTGLQPQHF. CDR3 sequence (DNA): TGTGCCAGCAGCTTATCTTCCGGGACAGGTCTTCAGCCCCAGCATTTT.

The V gene is TRBV2, the J gene TRBJ2-7, with TRBD2 matching 9 bases. V lost 8 bases, J lost 0 bases, and 8 bases stayed unmatched. The CDR3 has 15 residues. Germline-derived CDR1 and CDR2 are SNHLY and FYNNEI. CDR3 sequence reads: CASLLLAGVSYEQYF. In nucleotides, the CDR3 is TGTGCCAGCCTTTTGTTAGCGGGAGTCTCCTACGAGCAGTACTTC.

The rearrangement joins TRBV27 to TRBJ2-7; tentative D call: TRBD1 (6 bases). The germline CDR1 and CDR2 sequences are MNHEY and SMNVEV (reference sequence). CDR3 size: 14 residues. Trimming stripped 4 bases from V and 2 bases from J, with 12 bases between. This CDR3 reads CASSSGRGTYEQYF. CDR3 sequence (DNA): TGTGCCAGCAGTTCCGGCAGGGGAACCTACGAGCAGTACTTC.

The chain couples TRBV5-6 to TRBJ2-7; D is unresolved. The length of the CDR3 is 16 residues. CDR1 SGHDT and CDR2 YYEEEE come from the germline V gene. V was clipped by 4 bases and J by 1 base, with 18 bases between them. CDR3: CASSPPAGMMSYEQYF. The CDR3 DNA sequence: TGTGCCAGCAGCCCCCCGGCAGGCATGATGTCCTACGAGCAGTACTTC.

This clone appeared a few times. This chain uses TRBV29-1 with TRBJ2-2; weak D call: TRBD1 (6 bases). Germline loops: CDR1 SQVTM, CDR2 ANQGSEA. The CDR3 extends over 14 amino acids. Deletions cut 5 bases from V and 0 bases from J, with 10 bases between. DNA for the CDR3: TGCAGCGTTCAGGGGACCGCGAACACCGGGGAGCTGTTTTTT. Translating it yields CSVQGTANTGELFF.

The chain couples TRBV5-1 to TRBJ1-6; 8 bases are shared with TRBD1. CDR1 SGHRS and CDR2 YFSETQ come from the germline V gene. Losses at the gene ends were 3 bases for V and 9 bases for J; bases not matched to a gene: 5. CDR3 size: 14 residues. The CDR3, as DNA: TGCGCCAGCAGCTCGACAGGGGATGGTTCACCCCTCCACTTT. Its translation: CASSSTGDGSPLHF.